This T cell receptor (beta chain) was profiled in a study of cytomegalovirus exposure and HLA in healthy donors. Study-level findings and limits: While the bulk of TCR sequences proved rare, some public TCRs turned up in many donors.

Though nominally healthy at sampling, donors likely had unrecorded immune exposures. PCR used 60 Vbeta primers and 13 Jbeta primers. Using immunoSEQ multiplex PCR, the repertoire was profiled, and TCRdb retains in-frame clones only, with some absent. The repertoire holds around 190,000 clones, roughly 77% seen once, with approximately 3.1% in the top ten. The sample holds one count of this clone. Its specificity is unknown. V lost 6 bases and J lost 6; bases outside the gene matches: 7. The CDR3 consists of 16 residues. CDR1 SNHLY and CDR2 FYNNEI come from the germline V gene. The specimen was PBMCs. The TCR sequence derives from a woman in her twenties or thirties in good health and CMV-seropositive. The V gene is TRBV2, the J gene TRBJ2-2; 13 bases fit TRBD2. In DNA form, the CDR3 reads TGTGCCAGCAGCCCTACTAGCGGGAGGGGAGCCGGGGAGCTGTTTTTT. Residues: CASSPTSGRGAGELFF.